Listed below are T cell receptor beta chains from one sample, sequenced in a study of blood T cell repertoires in COVID-19. Measured with immunoSEQ multiplex PCR; TCRdb has only the in-frame clones, and not every one. The sample contains some 250,000 clones, approximately 90% of which appear only once. Sequencing was carried out using PBMCs or T cells enriched from blood (not recorded which). These receptors were obtained from a man aged 40-50 years who had recovered from COVID-19. Each CDR3 is given with its conserved first and last residue. Fields, in order: clone size, J gene, D gene, V gene, CDR3 DNA, CDR3 protein. The D gene is left open where the match is weak. Size is stated for part of the rows, as once, few or many counts, or as a class when the clone is expanded.

>NA|TRBJ2-1|NA|TRBV5-1
TGCGCCAGCAGCCCGGTCACGGACAACGTGCGATACAATGAGCAGTTCTTC
CASSPVTDNVRYNEQFF
>NA|TRBJ1-4|TRBD1|TRBV12-5
TGTGCTAGTGGTTTGGGGGACAGGGATCGGGAAAAACTGTTTTTT
CASGLGDRDREKLFF
>once|TRBJ1-2|NA|TRBV5-1
TGCGCCAGCAGCCCCCCAGGGGATTACTATGGCTACACCTTC
CASSPPGDYYGYTF
>NA|TRBJ1-4|NA|TRBV12-3/TRBV12-4
TGTGCCAGCAGTCCCGGGTCCGTTGAAAAACTGTTTTTT
CASSPGSVEKLFF
>NA|TRBJ1-5|TRBD1|TRBV4-2
TGTGCCAGCAGCCAAGATTACCCAACTCAAGAGACAGGGGGGAATCAGCCCCAGCATTTT
CASSQDYPTQETGGNQPQHF
>NA|TRBJ2-4|NA|TRBV29-1
TGCAGCGTCCAGACGACTTCAGCCAAAAACATTCAGTACTTC
CSVQTTSAKNIQYF
>NA|TRBJ1-3|NA|TRBV28
TGTGCCAGCGGACAGCTCACACCTGGAAACACCATATATTTT
CASGQLTPGNTIYF
>once|TRBJ2-3|NA|TRBV9
TGTGCCAGCAGCGTTGGAGGACCCACAGATACGCAGTATTTT
CASSVGGPTDTQYF
>once|TRBJ2-1|TRBD1|TRBV6-5
TGTGCCAGATCCAGAACAGGGGGTCCGTTCTTC
CARSRTGGPFF
>NA|TRBJ2-1|NA|TRBV2
TGTGCCAGCATGTCAAGCGTTGAGCAGTTCTTC
CASMSSVEQFF
>NA|TRBJ1-1|NA|TRBV19
TGTGCCAGTAGTAAGGGGGTGGTGAACACTGAAGCTTTCTTT
CASSKGVVNTEAFF
>NA|TRBJ1-3|NA|TRBV15
TGTGCCACCAGCAGAGATGGTCAGAAGCAAGGGGCCATATATTTT
CATSRDGQKQGAIYF
>NA|TRBJ2-3|NA|TRBV6-5
TGTGCGCTATCGGGACACCAAGAGATTACGCAGTATTTT
CALSGHQEITQYF
>NA|TRBJ2-7|TRBD2|TRBV5-1
TGCGCCAGCAGCTCACCCGGGACTAGATCCTACGAGCAGTACTTC
CASSSPGTRSYEQYF
>many|TRBJ1-3|NA|TRBV25-1
TGTGCCAGCAGTGAGCCGGGTGGAAACACCATATATTTT
CASSEPGGNTIYF
>NA|TRBJ2-7|TRBD2|TRBV5-4
TGTGCCAGCAGCCGGGGGGGAGGGAGCTCCTACGAGCAGTACTTC
CASSRGGGSSYEQYF
>NA|TRBJ1-2|TRBD1|TRBV12-3/TRBV12-4
TGTGCCAGCAGCCCCCGACAGGGAATAACCTTC
CASSPRQGITF
>NA|TRBJ2-5|TRBD2|TRBV15
TGTGCCACCAGCAGAGAGGAGCCGGGACTAGCGGGAGAAGAGACCCAGTACTTC
CATSREEPGLAGEETQYF
>NA|TRBJ2-5|NA|TRBV13
TGTGCCAGCAGCCGCCTCGGCCAAGAGACCCAGTACTTC
CASSRLGQETQYF
>NA|TRBJ2-1|TRBD2|TRBV11-1
TGTGCCAGCAGCTTAGCGTTGACTAGCGGGCGCAATGAGCAGTTCTTC
CASSLALTSGRNEQFF
>NA|TRBJ2-2|NA|TRBV4-2
TGTGCCAGCAGCCCCTCGTTCGCCGGGGAGCTGTTTTTT
CASSPSFAGELFF
>NA|TRBJ2-1|TRBD2|TRBV7-6
TGTGCCAGCAGCTTAGATGCTAGCGGGAGCCCCCCCAATGAGCAGTTCTTC
CASSLDASGSPPNEQFF
>NA|TRBJ1-5|NA|TRBV7-2
TGTGCCAGCAGCCCGTACATGGGCAATCAGCCCCAGCATTTT
CASSPYMGNQPQHF
>NA|TRBJ1-4|NA|TRBV3-1/TRBV3-2
TGTGCCAGCAGCCCCAATACGGGTCGGTTCAATGAAAAACTGTTTTTT
CASSPNTGRFNEKLFF
>NA|TRBJ1-5|NA|TRBV7-2
TGTGCCAGCAGCTTAGGAAACCCGGGAAGCAATCAGCCCCAGCATTTT
CASSLGNPGSNQPQHF
>NA|TRBJ2-1|NA|TRBV5-1
TGCGCCAGCAGTACCACAGGGCCCTCTAACTACAATGAGCAGTTCTTC
CASSTTGPSNYNEQFF
>NA|TRBJ1-6|NA|TRBV6-5
TGTGCCAGCAGCTCCGACAGTAATTCACCCCTCCACTTT
CASSSDSNSPLHF
>NA|TRBJ2-1|TRBD2|TRBV12-3/TRBV12-4
TGTGCCAGCGCACATCCCGGGACTAAGCAGTTCTTC
CASAHPGTKQFF
>NA|TRBJ2-7|TRBD1|TRBV6-4
TGTGCCAGCAGTGGAAAGCGGGACAGGGAAACGACGCGGCTCTACGAGCAGTACTTC
CASSGKRDRETTRLYEQYF
>NA|TRBJ2-3|TRBD2|TRBV3-1/TRBV3-2
TGTGCCAGCAGCCAAGATCCTAGCGGGAGTAGCACAGATACGCAGTATTTT
CASSQDPSGSSTDTQYF
>NA|TRBJ2-1|TRBD2|TRBV18
TGTGCCAGCTCACCAATCGGTAGACTAGCGGGAGCGGTTGAGCAGTTCTTC
CASSPIGRLAGAVEQFF
>NA|TRBJ2-5|TRBD1|TRBV11-2
TGTGCCAGCAGCGCGGGGACAGGGGCCTTGGAGACCCAGTACTTC
CASSAGTGALETQYF
>NA|TRBJ2-7|TRBD1|TRBV5-5
TGTGCCAGCAGCTTCCGGACAGGGATCCCCTTCCTCGAGCAGTACTTC
CASSFRTGIPFLEQYF
>NA|TRBJ1-5|NA|TRBV18
TGTGCCAGCTCACCAAATTGGCAGGCAGGTCAGCCCCAGCATTTT
CASSPNWQAGQPQHF
>NA|TRBJ2-3|TRBD1|TRBV18
TGTGCCAGCTCCCAAGGACAGGGGACCGGAGATACGCAGTATTTT
CASSQGQGTGDTQYF
>NA|TRBJ1-3|NA|TRBV6-6
TGTGCCAGCAGCCGAGTCGGGCCAGGGCGGCAATCCCCGAGCTCTGGAAACACCATATATTTT
CASSRVGPGRQSPSSGNTIYF
>once|TRBJ2-2|TRBD1|TRBV6-5
TGTGCCAGCAGTTGGGACAGCAAGGCCGGGGAGCTGTTTTTT
CASSWDSKAGELFF
>NA|TRBJ1-4|TRBD1|TRBV23-1
TGCGCCAGCAGTCAATCCCCGACAGGGGTCACGACTAATGAAAAACTGTTTTTT
CASSQSPTGVTTNEKLFF
>NA|TRBJ2-1|NA|TRBV11-2
TGTGCCAGCGGGGAGTACTCCTACAATGAGCAGTTCTTC
CASGEYSYNEQFF
>NA|TRBJ1-4|NA|TRBV18
TGTGCCAGCTCACCTTTCACCCCGGGGGTAGCTAATGAAAAACTGTTTTTT
CASSPFTPGVANEKLFF
>NA|TRBJ2-7|NA|TRBV5-1
TGCGCCAGCAGCTTGAATAGCGGCTCCTACGAGCAGTACTTC
CASSLNSGSYEQYF